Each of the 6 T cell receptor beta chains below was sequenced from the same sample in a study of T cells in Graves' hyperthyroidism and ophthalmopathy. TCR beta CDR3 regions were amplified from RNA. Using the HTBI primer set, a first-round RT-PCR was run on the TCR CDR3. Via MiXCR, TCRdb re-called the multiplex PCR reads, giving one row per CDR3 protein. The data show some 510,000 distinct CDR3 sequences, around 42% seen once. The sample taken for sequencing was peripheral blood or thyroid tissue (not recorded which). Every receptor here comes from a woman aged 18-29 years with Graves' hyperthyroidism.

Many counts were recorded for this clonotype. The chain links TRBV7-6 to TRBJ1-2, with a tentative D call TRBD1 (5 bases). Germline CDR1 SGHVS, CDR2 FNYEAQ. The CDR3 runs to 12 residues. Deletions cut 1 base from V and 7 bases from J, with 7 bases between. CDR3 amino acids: CASSLGGAGYTF. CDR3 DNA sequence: TGTGCCAGCAGCTTAGGCGGGGCTGGCTACACCTTC.

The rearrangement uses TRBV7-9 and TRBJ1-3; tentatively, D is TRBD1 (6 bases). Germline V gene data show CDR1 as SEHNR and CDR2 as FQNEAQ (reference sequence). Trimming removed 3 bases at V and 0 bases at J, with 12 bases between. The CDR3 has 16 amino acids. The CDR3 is CASSLSDRHSGNTIYF. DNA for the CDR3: TGTGCCAGCAGCTTGTCGGACAGACACTCTGGAAACACCATATATTTT.

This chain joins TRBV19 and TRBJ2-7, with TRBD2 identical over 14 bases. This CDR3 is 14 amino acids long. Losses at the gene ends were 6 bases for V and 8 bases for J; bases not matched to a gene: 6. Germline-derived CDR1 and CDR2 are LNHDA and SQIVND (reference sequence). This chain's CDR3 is CASSWTSGRSKQYF. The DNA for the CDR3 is TGTGCCAGTAGCTGGACTAGCGGGAGGAGTAAGCAGTACTTC. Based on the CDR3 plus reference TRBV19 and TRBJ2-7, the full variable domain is DGGITQSPKYLFRKEGQNVTLSCEQNLNHDAMYWYRQDPGQGLRLIYYSQIVNDFQKGDIAEGYSVSREKKESFPLTVTSAQKNPTAFYLCASSWTSGRSKQYFGPGTRLTVT.

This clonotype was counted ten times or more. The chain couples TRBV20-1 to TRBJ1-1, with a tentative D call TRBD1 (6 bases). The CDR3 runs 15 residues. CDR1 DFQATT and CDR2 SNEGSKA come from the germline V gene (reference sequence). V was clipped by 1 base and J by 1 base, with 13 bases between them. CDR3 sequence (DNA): TGCAGTGCTAGAGTAAGGGGGGCATGGAACACTGAAGCTTTCTTT. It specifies CSARVRGAWNTEAFF.

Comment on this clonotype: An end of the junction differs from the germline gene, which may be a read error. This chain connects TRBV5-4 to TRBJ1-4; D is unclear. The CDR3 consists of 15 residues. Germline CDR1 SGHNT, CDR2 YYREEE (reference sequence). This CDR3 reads CASSQGHPGIGKLFF. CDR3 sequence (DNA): TGCGCCAGCAGCCAAGGCCATCCGGGGATAGGTAAACTGTTTTTT.

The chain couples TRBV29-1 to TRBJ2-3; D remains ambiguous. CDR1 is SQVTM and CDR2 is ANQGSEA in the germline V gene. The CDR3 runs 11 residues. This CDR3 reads CSANPVDTQYF. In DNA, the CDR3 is TGCAGTGCGAACCCCGTGGACACGCAGTATTTT.